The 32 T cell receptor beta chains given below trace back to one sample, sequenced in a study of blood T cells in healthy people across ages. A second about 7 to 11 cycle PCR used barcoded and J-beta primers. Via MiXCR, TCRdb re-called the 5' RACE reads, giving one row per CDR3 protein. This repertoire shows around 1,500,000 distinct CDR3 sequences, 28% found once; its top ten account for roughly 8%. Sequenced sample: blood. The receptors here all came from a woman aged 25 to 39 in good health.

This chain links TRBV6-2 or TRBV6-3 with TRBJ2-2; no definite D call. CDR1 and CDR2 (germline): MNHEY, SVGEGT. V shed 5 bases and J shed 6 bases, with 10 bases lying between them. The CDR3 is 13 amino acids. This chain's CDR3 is CASSTSDPGELFF. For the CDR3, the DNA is TGTGCCAGCAGTACCTCAGATCCCGGGGAGCTGTTTTTT.

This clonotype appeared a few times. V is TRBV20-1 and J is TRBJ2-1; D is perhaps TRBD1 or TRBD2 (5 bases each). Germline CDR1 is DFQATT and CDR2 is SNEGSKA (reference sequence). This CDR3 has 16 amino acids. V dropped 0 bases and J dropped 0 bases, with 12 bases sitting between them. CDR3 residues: CSARDAGASSYNEQFF. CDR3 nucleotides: TGCAGTGCTAGAGACGCCGGGGCCAGCTCCTACAATGAGCAGTTCTTC.

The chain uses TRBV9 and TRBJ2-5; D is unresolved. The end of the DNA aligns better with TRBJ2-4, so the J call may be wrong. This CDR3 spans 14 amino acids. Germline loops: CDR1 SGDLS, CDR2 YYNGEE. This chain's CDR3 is CASSPAGRVNIQYF. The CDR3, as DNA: TGTGCCAGCAGCCCTGCCGGAAGGGTCAACATTCAGTACTTC.

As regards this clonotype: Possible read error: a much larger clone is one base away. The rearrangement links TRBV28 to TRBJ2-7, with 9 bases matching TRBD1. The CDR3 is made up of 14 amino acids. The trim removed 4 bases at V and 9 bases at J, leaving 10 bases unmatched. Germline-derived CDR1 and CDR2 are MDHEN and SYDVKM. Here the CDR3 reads CASSSPGTGIGQYF. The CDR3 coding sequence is TGTGCCAGCAGTTCTCCCGGGACAGGGATCGGGCAGTACTTC.

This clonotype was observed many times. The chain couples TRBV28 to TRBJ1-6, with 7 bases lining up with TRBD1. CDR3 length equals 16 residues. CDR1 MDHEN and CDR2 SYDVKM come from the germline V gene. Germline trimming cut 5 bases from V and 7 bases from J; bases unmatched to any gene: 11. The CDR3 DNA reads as TGTGCCAGCAGTAAAGTTACGACAGGGAGGAATTCACCCCTCCACTTT. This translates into CASSKVTTGRNSPLHF. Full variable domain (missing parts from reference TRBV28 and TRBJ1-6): DVKVTQSSRYLVKRTGEKVFLECVQDMDHENMFWYRQDPGLGLRLIYFSYDVKMKEKGDIPEGYSVSREKKERFSLILESASTNQTSMYLCASSKVTTGRNSPLHFGNGTRLTVT.

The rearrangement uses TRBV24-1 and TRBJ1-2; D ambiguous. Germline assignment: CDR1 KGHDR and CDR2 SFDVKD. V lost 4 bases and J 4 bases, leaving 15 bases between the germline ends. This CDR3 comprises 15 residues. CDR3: CATSDPSAVPYGYTF. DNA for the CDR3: TGTGCCACCAGTGACCCCTCGGCCGTGCCCTATGGCTACACCTTC.

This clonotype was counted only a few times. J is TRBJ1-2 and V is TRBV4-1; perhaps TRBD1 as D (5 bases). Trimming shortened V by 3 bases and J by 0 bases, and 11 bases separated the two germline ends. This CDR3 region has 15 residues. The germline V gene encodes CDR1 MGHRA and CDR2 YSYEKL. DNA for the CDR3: TGCGCCAGCAGCCACAGGGACCTTTCTAACTATGGCTACACCTTC. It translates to CASSHRDLSNYGYTF.

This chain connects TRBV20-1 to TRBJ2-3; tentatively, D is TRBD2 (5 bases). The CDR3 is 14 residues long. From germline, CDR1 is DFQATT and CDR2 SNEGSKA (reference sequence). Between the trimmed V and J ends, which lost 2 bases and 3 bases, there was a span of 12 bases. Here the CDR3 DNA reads TGCAGTGCTAGACTCCCACTAGTGACAGATACGCAGTATTTT. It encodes CSARLPLVTDTQYF.

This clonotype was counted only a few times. The chain's CDR3 is CSARDSGQGVLQETQYF. The CDR3 nucleotides are TGCAGTGCTAGAGATTCTGGCCAGGGGGTTCTCCAAGAGACCCAGTACTTC. V usage is TRBV20-1 and J usage is TRBJ2-5, with TRBD1 matching 7 bases. This CDR3 is built from 17 residues. Germline CDR1 reads DFQATT; CDR2 reads SNEGSKA (reference sequence). Trimming removed 0 bases from V and 1 base from J; junction bases left unmatched: 11.

CDR3 nucleotide sequence: TGCGCCAGCAGCCCCGGGGACAGGGAGATCTATGGCTACACCTTC. Its translation: CASSPGDREIYGYTF. The chain recombines TRBV5-1 with TRBJ1-2; 9 bases fit TRBD1. This CDR3 has 15 residues. Germline lookup yields CDR1 SGHRS and CDR2 YFSETQ. Trimming took 4 bases from V and 4 from J; bases not matched to a gene: 8.

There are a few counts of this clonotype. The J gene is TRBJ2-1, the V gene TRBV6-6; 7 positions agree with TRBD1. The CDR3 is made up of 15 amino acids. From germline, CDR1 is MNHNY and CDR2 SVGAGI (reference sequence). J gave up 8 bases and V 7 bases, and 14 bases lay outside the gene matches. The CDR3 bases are TGTGCCAGCACCCCCCGGGACAGTTACGGACATGAGCAGTTCTTC. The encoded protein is CASTPRDSYGHEQFF.

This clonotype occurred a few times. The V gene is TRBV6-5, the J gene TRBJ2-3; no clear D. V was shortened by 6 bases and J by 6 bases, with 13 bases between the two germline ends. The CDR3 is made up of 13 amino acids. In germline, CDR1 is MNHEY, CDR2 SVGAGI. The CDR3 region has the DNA TGTGCCAGCAGATTCGACCCGACTGATACGCAGTATTTT. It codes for CASRFDPTDTQYF.

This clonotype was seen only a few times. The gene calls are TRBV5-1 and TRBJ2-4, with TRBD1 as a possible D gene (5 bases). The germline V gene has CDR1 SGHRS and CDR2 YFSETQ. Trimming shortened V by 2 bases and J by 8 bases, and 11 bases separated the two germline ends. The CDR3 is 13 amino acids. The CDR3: CASSFSQGDIQYF. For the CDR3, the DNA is TGCGCCAGCAGCTTTTCCCAGGGCGACATTCAGTACTTC.

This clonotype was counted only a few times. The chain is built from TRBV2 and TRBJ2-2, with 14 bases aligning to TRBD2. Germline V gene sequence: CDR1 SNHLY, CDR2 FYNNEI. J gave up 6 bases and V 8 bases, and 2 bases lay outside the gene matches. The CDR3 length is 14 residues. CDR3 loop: CASRGLAGAGELFF. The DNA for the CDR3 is TGTGCCAGCCGGGGACTAGCGGGAGCCGGGGAGCTGTTTTTT.

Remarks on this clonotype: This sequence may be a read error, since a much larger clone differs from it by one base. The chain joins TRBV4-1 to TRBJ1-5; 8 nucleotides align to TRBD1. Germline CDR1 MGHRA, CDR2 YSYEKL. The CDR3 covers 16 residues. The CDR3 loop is CASSQATDRDNQPRHF. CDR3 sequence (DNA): TGCGCCAGCAGCCAGGCTACGGACAGGGACAATCAGCCCCGGCATTTT.

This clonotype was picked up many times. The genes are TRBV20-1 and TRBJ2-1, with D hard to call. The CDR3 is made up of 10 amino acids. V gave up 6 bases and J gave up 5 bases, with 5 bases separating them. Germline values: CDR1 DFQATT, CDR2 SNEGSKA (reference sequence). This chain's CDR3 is CSASDNEQFF. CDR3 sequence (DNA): TGCAGTGCATCAGACAATGAGCAGTTCTTC.

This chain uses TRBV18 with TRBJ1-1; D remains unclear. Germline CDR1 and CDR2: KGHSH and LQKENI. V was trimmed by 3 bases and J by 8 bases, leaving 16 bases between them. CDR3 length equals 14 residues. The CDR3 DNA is TGTGCCAGCTCACCCTGGGGAGGAGACGGGGAAGCTTTCTTT. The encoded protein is CASSPWGGDGEAFF. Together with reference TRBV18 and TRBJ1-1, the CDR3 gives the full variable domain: NAGVMQNPRHLVRRRGQEARLRCSPMKGHSHVYWYRQLPEEGLKFMVYLQKENIIDESGMPKERFSAEFPKEGPSILRIQQVVRGDSAAYFCASSPWGGDGEAFFGQGTRLTVV.

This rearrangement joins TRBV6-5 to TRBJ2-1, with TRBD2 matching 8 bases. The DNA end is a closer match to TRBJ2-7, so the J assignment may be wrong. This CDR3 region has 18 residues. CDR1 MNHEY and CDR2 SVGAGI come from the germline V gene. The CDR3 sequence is CASSYSIGGASSYNEQYF. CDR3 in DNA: TGTGCCAGCAGTTACTCGATCGGGGGGGCTAGCTCCTACAATGAGCAGTACTTC.

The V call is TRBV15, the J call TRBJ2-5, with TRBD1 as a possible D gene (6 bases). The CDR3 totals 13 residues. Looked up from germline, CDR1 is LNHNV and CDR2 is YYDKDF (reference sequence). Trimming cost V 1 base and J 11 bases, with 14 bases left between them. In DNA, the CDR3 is TGTGCCACCAGCAGAGTAGGGGGTGAGGAGCAGTACTTC. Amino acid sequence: CATSRVGGEEQYF.

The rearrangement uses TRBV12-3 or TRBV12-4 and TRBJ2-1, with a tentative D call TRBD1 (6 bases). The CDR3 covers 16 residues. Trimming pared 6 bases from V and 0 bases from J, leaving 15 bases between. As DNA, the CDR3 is TGTGCCAGCAGGGCACAGGGAGTACTCTCCTACAATGAGCAGTTCTTC. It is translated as CASRAQGVLSYNEQFF.

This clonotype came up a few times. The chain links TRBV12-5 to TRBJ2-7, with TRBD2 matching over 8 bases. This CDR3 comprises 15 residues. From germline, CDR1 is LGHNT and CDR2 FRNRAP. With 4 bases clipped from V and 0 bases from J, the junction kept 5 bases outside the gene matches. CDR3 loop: CASGSERELSYEQYF. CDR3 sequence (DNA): TGTGCTAGTGGTTCCGAGCGGGAGCTCTCCTACGAGCAGTACTTC.

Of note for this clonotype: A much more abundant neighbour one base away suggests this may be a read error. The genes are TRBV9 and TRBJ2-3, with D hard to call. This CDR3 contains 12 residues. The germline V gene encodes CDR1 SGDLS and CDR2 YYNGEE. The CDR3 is CAGSVVQDTQYF. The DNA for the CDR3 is TGTGCCGGCAGCGTAGTGCAAGATACGCAGTATTTT.

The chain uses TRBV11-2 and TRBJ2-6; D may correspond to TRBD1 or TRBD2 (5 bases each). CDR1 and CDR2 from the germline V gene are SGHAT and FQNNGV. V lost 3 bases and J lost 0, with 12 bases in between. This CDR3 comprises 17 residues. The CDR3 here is CASSFRGPSSGANVLTF. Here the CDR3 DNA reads TGTGCCAGCAGCTTTCGGGGCCCGAGCTCTGGGGCCAACGTCCTGACTTTC.

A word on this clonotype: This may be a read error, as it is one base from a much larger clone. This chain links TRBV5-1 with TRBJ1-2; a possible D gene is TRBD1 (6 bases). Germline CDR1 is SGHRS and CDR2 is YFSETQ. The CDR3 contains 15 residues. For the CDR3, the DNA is TGCGCCAGCAGCTTGGGTACGGGACAAGGCTATGGCCACACCTTC. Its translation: CASSLGTGQGYGHTF.

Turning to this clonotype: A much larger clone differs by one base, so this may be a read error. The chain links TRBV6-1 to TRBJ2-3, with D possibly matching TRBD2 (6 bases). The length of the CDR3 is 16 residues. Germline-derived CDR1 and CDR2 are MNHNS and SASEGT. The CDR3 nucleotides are TGTGCCGGCAGAAGGGAGGCTATCCGAAGCACAGATACGCAGTATTTT. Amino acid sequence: CAGRREAIRSTDTQYF.

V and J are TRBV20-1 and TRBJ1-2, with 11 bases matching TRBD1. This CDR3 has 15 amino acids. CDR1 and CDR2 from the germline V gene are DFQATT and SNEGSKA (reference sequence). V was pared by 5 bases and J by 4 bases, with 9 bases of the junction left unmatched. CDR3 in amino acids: CSARGGQGASYGYTF. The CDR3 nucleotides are TGCAGTGCTCGGGGCGGACAGGGGGCCTCCTATGGCTACACCTTC.

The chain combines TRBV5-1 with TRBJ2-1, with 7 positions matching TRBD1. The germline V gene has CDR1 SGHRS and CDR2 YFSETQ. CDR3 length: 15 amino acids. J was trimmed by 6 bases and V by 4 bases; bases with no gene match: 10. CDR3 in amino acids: CASSRTGTEPNEQFF. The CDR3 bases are TGCGCCAGCAGCAGAACCGGGACAGAACCCAATGAGCAGTTCTTC.

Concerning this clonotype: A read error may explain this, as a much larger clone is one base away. DNA of the CDR3: TGCACCAGCAGCCAAGATTTCGGCAGCGTAGCCAAAAACATTCAGTACTTC. Translating gives CTSSQDFGSVAKNIQYF. The V call is TRBV4-1, the J call TRBJ2-4; D not resolved. The CDR3 covers 17 residues. CDR1 is MGHRA, CDR2 YSYEKL, per germline.

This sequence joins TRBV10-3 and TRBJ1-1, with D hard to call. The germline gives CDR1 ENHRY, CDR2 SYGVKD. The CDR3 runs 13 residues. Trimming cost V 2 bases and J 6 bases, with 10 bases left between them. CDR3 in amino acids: CAISEGSPPEAFF. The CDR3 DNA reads TGTGCCATCAGTGAGGGAAGCCCTCCTGAAGCTTTCTTT.

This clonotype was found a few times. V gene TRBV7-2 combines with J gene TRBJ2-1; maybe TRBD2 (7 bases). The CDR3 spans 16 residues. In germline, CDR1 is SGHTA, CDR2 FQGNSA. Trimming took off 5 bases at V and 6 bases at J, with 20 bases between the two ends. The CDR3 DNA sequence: TGTGCCAGCAGCCAGATGGGCGGGGGCGTCGGCAATGAGCAGTTCTTC. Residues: CASSQMGGGVGNEQFF.

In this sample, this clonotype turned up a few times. CDR3 in amino acids: CAWSEEIISTDTQYF. CDR3 in DNA: TGTGCCTGGAGTGAGGAAATAATCAGCACAGATACGCAGTATTTT. The J gene is TRBJ2-3, the V gene TRBV30; D gene unclear. CDR1 GTSNPN and CDR2 SVGIG come from the germline V gene (reference sequence). This CDR3 contains 15 residues. Trimming removed 1 base from V and 0 bases from J, with 11 bases in between.

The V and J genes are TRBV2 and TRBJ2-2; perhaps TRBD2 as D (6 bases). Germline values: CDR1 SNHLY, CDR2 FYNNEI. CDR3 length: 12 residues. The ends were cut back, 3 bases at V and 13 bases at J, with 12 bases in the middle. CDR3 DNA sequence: TGTGCCAGCAGTGAGGGAAGGGGAGGGCTGTTTTTT. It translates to CASSEGRGGLFF.